This record concerns one T cell receptor beta chain sequence. Antigen unknown. This sample stems from a study of CD8 T cells in ankylosing spondylitis. Germline CDR1 and CDR2: DFQATT and SNEGSKA (reference sequence). The V gene end was trimmed by 3 bases and the J gene end by 0 bases; junction bases not matched to a gene: 5. This CDR3 has 15 residues. The study, taken as a whole, reports: Ankylosing spondylitis blood appeared to be characterized by a TCR beta motif of several highly homologous variants.

Molecular-barcoded quantitative 5'-RACE produced these TCR beta libraries. Using its own MiXCR run on the 5' RACE reads, TCRdb lists one record per CDR3 protein. The sample contains fewer than 180,000 distinct CDR3 sequences, around 45% of which appear only once. The clonotype originates from a male donor with ankylosing spondylitis. Sequencing input: synovial fluid, either unsorted or a sorted T cell fraction (not recorded which). J is TRBJ2-1 and V is TRBV20-1, with TRBD2 matching over 7 bases. The chain's CDR3 is CSARGLAASYNEQFF. The CDR3 DNA reads TGCAGTGCTAGGGGTCTAGCGGCCTCCTACAATGAGCAGTTCTTC.